The present T cell receptor beta chain was sequenced within a study of vaccination and CD4 T cells after COVID-19. Study-wide context: Two of the convalescents were Hispanic, and convalescents were six males and four females. Stimulation of cells relied on overlapping spike peptides derived from SARS-CoV-2, HCoV-NL63, HCoV-OC43 and HCoV-229E.

Sequenced with the Oncomine TCR Beta short-read assay was DNA taken from cultured CD4+ T cells. Via MiXCR, TCRdb re-called the PCR reads, giving one row per CDR3 protein. The sample carries 20,000 to 25,000 distinct CDR3 sequences, approximately 50% recorded once. Treatment described: 10-day PBMC culture with coronavirus spike peptide pools or control peptides (ViraFEST assay). A word on this clonotype: Its antigen is undetermined.

Germline CDR1 reads SGHNT; CDR2 reads YENEEA. The CDR3 runs to 12 residues. The V gene lost 0 bases and the J gene lost 5 bases, with 4 bases spanning the gap. The sample comprised CD4+ T cells from blood, cultured in vitro. The receptor's source is a human donor who had recovered from COVID-19. The V gene is TRBV11-3, the J gene TRBJ1-2; D remains unclear. Here the CDR3 reads CASSLDAYGYTF. DNA for the CDR3: TGTGCCAGCAGCTTAGACGCATATGGCTACACCTTC.